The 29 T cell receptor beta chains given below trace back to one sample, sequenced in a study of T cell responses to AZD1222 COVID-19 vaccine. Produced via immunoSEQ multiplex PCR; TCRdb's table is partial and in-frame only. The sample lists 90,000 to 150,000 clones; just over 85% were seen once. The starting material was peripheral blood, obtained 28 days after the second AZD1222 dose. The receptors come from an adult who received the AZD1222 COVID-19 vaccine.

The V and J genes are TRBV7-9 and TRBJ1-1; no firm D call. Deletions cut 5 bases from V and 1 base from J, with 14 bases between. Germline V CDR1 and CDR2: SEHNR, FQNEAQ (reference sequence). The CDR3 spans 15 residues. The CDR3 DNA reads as TGTGCCAGCAGCATCGCCGGAACCCCGAACACTGAAGCTTTCTTT. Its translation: CASSIAGTPNTEAFF. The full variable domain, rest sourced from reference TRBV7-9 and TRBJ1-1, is DTGVSQNPRHKITKRGQNVTFRCDPISEHNRLYWYRQTLGQGPEFLTYFQNEAQLEKSRLLSDRFSAERPKGSFSTLEIQRTEQGDSAMYLCASSIAGTPNTEAFFGQGTRLTVV.

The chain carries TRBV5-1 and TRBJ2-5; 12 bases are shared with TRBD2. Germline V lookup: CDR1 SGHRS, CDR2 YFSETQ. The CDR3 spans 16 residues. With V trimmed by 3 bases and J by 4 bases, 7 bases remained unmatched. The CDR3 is CASSSSSGGGGETQYF. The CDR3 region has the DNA TGCGCCAGCAGCTCCTCTAGCGGGGGGGGAGGAGAGACCCAGTACTTC.

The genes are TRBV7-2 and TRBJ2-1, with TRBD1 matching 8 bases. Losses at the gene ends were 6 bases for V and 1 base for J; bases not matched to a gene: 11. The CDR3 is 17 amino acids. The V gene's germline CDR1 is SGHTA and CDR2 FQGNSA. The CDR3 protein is CASRRNRQGPSYNEQFF. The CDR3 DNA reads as TGTGCCAGCAGACGGAACCGACAGGGGCCTTCCTACAATGAGCAGTTCTTC.

CDR3 bases: TGCGCCAGCAGCCAAGACGGGGCTAGCGGGGGGGCAGTGAATGAGCAGTTCTTC. Its protein is CASSQDGASGGAVNEQFF. J is TRBJ2-1 and V is TRBV4-3; 12 positions agree with TRBD2. The V gene's germline CDR1 is LGHNA and CDR2 YSLEER. V shed 0 bases, J shed 7 bases, and the junction held 10 bases outside the gene matches. The length of the CDR3 is 18 residues.

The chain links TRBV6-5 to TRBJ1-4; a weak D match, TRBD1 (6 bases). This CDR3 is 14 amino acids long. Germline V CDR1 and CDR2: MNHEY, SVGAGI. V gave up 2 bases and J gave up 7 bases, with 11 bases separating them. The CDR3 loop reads CASSYQGSGEKLFF. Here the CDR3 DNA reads TGTGCCAGCAGTTACCAGGGGTCGGGTGAAAAACTGTTTTTT.

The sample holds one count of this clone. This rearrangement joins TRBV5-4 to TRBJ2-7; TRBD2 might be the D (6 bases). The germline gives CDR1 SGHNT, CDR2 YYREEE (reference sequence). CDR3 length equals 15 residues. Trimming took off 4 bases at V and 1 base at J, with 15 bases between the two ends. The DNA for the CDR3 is TGTGCCAGCAGCGCCTTTGGCGGGATTTCCTACGAGCAGTACTTC. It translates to CASSAFGGISYEQYF.

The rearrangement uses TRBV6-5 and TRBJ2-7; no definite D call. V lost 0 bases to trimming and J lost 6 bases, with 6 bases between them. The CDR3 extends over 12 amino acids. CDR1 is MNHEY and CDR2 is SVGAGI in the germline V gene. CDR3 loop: CASSYSGREQYF. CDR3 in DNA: TGTGCCAGCAGTTACTCAGGGCGCGAGCAGTACTTC.

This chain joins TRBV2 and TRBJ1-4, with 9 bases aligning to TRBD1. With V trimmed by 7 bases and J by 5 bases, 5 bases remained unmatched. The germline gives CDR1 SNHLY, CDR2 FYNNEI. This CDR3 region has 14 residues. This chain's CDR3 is CASTRDRVNEKLFF. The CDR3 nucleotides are TGTGCCAGCACTAGGGACAGGGTGAATGAAAAACTGTTTTTT. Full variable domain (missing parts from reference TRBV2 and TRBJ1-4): EPEVTQTPSHQVTQMGQEVILRCVPISNHLYFYWYRQILGQKVEFLVSFYNNEISEKSEIFDDQFSVERPDGSNFTLKIRSTKLEDSAMYFCASTRDRVNEKLFFGSGTQLSVL.

CDR3 sequence (DNA): TGCAGTGCTAGTTCATTGGGGGCGCGGGACACCGGGGAGCTGTTTTTT. Protein sequence: CSASSLGARDTGELFF. This sequence joins TRBV20-1 and TRBJ2-2, with D possibly being TRBD1 (6 bases). Trimming stripped 3 bases from V and 3 bases from J, with 17 bases between. The CDR3 spans 16 residues. Germline V gene lookup returns CDR1 DFQATT and CDR2 SNEGSKA (reference sequence).

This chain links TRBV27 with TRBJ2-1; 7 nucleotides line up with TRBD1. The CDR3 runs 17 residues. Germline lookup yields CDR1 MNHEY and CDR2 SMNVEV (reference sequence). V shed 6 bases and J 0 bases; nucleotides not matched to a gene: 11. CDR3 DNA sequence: TGTGCCAGCAGGGAATACTGGGGGACAGTCTCCTACAATGAGCAGTTCTTC. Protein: CASREYWGTVSYNEQFF.

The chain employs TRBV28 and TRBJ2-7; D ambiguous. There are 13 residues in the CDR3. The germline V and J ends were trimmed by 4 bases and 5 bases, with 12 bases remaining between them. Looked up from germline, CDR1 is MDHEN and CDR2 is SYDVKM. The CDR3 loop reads CASSSVVLNEQYF. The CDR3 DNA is TGTGCCAGCAGTTCGGTCGTGCTCAACGAGCAGTACTTC.

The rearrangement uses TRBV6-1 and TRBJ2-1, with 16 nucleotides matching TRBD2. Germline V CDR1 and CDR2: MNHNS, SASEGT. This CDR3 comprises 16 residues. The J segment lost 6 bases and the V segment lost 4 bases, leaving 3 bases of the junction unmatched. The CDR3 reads CASSGGTSGRGNEQFF. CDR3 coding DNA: TGTGCCAGCAGTGGGGGGACTAGCGGGAGGGGCAATGAGCAGTTCTTC.

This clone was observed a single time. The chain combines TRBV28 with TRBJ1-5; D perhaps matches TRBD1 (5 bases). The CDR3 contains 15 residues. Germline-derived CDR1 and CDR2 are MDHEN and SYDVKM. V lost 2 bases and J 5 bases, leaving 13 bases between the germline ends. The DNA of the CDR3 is TGTGCCAGCAGTTTAGTAGGGGCAGGCCATCAGCCCCAGCATTTT. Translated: CASSLVGAGHQPQHF.

The CDR3 protein is CASSSYSGVANTEAFF. CDR3 DNA sequence: TGTGCCAGTAGTTCTTATTCAGGAGTAGCGAACACTGAAGCTTTCTTT. V is TRBV19 and J is TRBJ1-1; no firm D call. Germline V gene sequence: CDR1 LNHDA, CDR2 SQIVND (reference sequence). This CDR3 has 16 amino acids. Deletions cut 5 bases from V and 1 base from J, with 17 bases between. The whole variable domain, filled in from reference TRBV19 and TRBJ1-1, reads DGGITQSPKYLFRKEGQNVTLSCEQNLNHDAMYWYRQDPGQGLRLIYYSQIVNDFQKGDIAEGYSVSREKKESFPLTVTSAQKNPTAFYLCASSSYSGVANTEAFFGQGTRLTVV.

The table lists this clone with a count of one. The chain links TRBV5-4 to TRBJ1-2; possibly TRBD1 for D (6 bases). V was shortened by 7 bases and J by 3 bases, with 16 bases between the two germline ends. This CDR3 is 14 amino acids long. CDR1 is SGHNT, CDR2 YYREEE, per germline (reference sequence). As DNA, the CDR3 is TGTGCCAGCGGGTTCACAGGGTCCCACTATGGCTACACCTTC. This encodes CASGFTGSHYGYTF. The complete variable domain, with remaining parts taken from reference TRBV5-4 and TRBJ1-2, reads ETGVTQSPTHLIKTRGQQVTLRCSSQSGHNTVSWYQQALGQGPQFIFQYYREEENGRGNFPPRFSGLQFPNYSSELNVNALELDDSALYLCASGFTGSHYGYTFGSGTRLTVV.

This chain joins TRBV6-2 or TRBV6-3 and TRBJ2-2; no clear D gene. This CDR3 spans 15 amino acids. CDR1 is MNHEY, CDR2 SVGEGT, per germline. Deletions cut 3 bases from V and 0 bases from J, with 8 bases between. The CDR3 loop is CASSYPAANTGELFF. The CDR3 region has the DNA TGTGCCAGCAGTTATCCTGCCGCGAACACCGGGGAGCTGTTTTTT.

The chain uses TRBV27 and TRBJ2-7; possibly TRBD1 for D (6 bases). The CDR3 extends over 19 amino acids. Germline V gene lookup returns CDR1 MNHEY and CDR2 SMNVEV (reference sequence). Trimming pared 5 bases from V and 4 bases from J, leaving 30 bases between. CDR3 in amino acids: CASSPLQGFLKRVEYEQYF. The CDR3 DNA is TGTGCCAGCAGTCCCCTACAGGGATTCCTAAAAAGGGTCGAATACGAGCAGTACTTC.

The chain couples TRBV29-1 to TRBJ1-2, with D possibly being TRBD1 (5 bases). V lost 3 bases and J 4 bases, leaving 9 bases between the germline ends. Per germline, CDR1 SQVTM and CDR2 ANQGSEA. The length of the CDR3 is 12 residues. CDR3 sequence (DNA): TGCAGCGTTGAGCGGGGGGTCTATGGCTACACCTTC. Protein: CSVERGVYGYTF.

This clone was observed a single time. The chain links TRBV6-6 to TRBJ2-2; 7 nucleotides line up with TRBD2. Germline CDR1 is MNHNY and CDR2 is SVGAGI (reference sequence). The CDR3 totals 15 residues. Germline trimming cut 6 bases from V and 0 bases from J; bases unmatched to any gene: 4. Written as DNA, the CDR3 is TGTGCCAGCAGGAGGACTAGGTCGAACACCGGGGAGCTGTTTTTT. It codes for CASRRTRSNTGELFF.

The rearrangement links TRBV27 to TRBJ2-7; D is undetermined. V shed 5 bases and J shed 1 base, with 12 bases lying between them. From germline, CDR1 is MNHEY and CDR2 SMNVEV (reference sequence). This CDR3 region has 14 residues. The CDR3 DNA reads TGTGCCAGCAGTCCAGTAGTTGGGTCCTACGAGCAGTACTTC. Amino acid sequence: CASSPVVGSYEQYF.

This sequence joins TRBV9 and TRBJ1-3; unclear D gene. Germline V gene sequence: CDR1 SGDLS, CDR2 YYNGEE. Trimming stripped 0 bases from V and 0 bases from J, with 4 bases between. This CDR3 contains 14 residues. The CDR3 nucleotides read TGTGCCAGCAGCGTAGGACACTCTGGAAACACCATATATTTT. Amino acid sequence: CASSVGHSGNTIYF.

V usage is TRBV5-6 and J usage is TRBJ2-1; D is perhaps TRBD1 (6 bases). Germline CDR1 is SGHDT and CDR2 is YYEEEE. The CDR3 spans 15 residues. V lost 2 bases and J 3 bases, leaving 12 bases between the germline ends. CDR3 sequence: CASSLAGVLYNEQFF. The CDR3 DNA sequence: TGTGCCAGCAGCTTAGCAGGGGTGCTCTACAATGAGCAGTTCTTC.

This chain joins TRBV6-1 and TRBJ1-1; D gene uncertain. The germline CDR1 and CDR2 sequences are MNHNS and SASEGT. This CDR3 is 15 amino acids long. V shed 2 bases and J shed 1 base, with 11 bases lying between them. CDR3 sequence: CASSEFLSKNTEAFF. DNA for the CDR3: TGTGCCAGCAGTGAATTCTTGTCAAAGAACACTGAAGCTTTCTTT.

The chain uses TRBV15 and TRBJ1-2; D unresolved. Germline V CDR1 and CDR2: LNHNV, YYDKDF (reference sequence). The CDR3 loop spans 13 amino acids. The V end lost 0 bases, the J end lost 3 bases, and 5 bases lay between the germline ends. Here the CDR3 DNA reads TGTGCCACCAGCAGAGACGGTGACTATGGCTACACCTTC. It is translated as CATSRDGDYGYTF.

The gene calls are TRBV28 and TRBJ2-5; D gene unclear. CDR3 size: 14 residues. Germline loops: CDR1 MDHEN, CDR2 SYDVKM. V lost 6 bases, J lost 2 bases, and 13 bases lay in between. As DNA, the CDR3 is TGTGCCAGCAGGGACCCGGGCAGACAAGAGACCCAGTACTTC. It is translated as CASRDPGRQETQYF.

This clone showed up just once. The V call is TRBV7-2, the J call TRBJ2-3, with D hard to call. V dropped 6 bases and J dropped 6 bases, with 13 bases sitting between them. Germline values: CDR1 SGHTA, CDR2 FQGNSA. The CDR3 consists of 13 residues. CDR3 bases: TGTGCCAGCAGGCTTTCGAACGTTGATACGCAGTATTTT. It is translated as CASRLSNVDTQYF.

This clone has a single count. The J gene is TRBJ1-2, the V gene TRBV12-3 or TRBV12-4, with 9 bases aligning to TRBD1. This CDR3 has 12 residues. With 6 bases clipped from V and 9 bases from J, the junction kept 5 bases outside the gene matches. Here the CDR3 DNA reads TGTGCCAGCAGCGGGACAGGGAATCGCTACACCTTC. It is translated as CASSGTGNRYTF.

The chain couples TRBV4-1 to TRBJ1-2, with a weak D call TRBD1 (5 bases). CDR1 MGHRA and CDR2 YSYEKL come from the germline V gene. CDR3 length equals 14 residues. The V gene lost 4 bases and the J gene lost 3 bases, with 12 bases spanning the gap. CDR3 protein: CASSRRDIDYGYTF. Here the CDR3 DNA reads TGCGCCAGCAGCCGCAGGGATATCGACTATGGCTACACCTTC.

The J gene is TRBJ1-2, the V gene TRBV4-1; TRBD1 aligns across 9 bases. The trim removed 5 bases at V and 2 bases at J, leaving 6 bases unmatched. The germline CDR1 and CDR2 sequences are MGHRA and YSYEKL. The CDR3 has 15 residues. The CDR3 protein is CASSTHRGPNYGYTF. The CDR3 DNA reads TGCGCCAGCAGCACCCACAGGGGGCCGAACTATGGCTACACCTTC.